This TCR beta chain was sequenced in a study of blood T cells in healthy people across ages. The overall study: Researchers report that template switching captured about one barcoded beta molecule per two T cells.

V dropped 3 bases and J dropped 4 bases, with 6 bases sitting between them. The CDR3 has 12 amino acids. Germline values: CDR1 SGHRS, CDR2 YFSETQ. Alongside a J-beta primer mix, a sample-barcoded 5' primer served in a second PCR lasting about 6 to 12 cycles. Through a template-switch adaptor with 12 random nucleotides, each cDNA molecule received a tag. MiXCR was run by TCRdb on the 5' RACE reads, yielding one entry per CDR3 protein. Of over 1.5 million distinct CDR3 sequences in the sample, 49% were seen once. This chain links TRBV5-1 with TRBJ2-3; no firm D call. Sequencing used blood. This clonotype originated in a woman between 35 and 50 years old in good health. CDR3 sequence reads: CASSWASDTQYF. The CDR3 DNA reads TGCGCCAGCAGCTGGGCCTCAGATACGCAGTATTTT.